This entry lists 2 T cell receptor beta chains sequenced from one sample in a study of blood T cell repertoires in COVID-19. TCRdb keeps only in-frame clones here, not all; method: immunoSEQ multiplex PCR. The sample contains 200,000 to 250,000 clones, around 85% of which appear only once. The sequenced sample consisted of peripheral blood. The receptors originated from a woman between 65 and 79 years old with COVID-19, enrolled during active disease.

CDR3 residues: CASSESGLAGEEEQFF. CDR3 DNA: TGCGCCAGCAGTGAGTCGGGACTAGCGGGAGAGGAGGAGCAGTTCTTC. V and J are TRBV10-1 and TRBJ2-1; 14 nucleotides match TRBD2. The germline V gene has CDR1 WNHNN and CDR2 SYGVQD (reference sequence). With V trimmed by 0 bases and J by 10 bases, 5 bases remained unmatched. The CDR3 loop spans 16 amino acids.

The chain links TRBV23-1 to TRBJ2-7; TRBD1 matches at 7 bases. TRBV23-1 is an open reading frame whose function is uncertain. After removal of 6 bases from V and 5 bases from J, the junction contained 7 bases not matched to a gene. The length of the CDR3 is 13 residues. CDR3: CASSPGTDHEQYF. DNA of the CDR3: TGCGCCAGCAGCCCCGGGACAGACCACGAGCAGTACTTC.